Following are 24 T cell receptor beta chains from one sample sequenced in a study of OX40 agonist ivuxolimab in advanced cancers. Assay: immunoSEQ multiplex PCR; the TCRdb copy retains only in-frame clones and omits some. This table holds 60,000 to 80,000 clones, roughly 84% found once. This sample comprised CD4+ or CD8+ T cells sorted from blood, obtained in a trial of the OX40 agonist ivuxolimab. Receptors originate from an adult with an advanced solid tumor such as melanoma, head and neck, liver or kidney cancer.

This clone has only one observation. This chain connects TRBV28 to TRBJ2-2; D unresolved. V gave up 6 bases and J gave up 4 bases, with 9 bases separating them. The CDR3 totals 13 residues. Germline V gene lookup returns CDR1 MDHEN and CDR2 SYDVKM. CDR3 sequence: CASRLEVTGELFF. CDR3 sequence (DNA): TGTGCCAGCAGACTCGAGGTCACCGGGGAGCTGTTTTTT.

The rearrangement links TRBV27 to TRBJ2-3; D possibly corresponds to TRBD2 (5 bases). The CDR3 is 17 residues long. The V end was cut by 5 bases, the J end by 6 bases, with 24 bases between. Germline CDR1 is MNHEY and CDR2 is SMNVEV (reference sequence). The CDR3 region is CASSPILGRALRDTQYF. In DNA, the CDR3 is TGTGCCAGCAGTCCAATCCTTGGGCGGGCCCTCCGGGATACGCAGTATTTT.

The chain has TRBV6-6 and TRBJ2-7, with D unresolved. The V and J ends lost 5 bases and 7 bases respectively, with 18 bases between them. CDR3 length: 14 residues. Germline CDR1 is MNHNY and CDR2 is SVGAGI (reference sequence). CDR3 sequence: CASSPFVVIQEQYF. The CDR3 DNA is TGTGCCAGCAGTCCCTTTGTTGTGATCCAGGAGCAGTACTTC.

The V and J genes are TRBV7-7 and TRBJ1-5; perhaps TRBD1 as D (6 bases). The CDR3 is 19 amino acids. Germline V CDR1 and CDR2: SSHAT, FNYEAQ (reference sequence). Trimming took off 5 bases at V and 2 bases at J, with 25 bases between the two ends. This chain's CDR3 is CASSRNRDTNSLGNQPQHF. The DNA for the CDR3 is TGTGCCAGCAGCCGGAACCGGGACACTAATTCCTTAGGCAATCAGCCCCAGCATTTT.

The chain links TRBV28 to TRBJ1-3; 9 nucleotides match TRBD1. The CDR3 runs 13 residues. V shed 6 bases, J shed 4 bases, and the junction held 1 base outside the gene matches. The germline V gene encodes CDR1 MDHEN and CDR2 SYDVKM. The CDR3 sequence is CASRGQGGNTIYF. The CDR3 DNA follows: TGTGCCAGCAGGGGACAGGGAGGAAACACCATATATTTT.

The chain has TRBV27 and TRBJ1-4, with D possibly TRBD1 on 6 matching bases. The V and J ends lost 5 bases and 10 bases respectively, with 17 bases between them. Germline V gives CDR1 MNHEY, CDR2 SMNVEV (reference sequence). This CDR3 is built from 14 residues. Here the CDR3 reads CASSAGDKRGKLFF. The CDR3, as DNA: TGTGCCAGCAGTGCAGGGGACAAGAGAGGAAAACTGTTTTTT.

As DNA, the CDR3 is TGTGCCAGCAGCCTTCTAGCGGAGGGGGGCGAGCAGTACTTC. It translates to CASSLLAEGGEQYF. The chain employs TRBV11-3 and TRBJ2-7, with D possibly matching TRBD2 (7 bases). Germline CDR1 SGHNT, CDR2 YENEEA. The CDR3 has 14 amino acids. Deletions cut 5 bases from V and 6 bases from J, with 17 bases between.

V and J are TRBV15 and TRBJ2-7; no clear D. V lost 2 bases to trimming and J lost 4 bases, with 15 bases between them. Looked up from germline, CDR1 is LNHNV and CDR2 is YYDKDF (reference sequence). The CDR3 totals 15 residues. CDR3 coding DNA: TGTGCCACCAGCAGATCGGCAGGAAGTAGGTACGAGCAGTACTTC. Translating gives CATSRSAGSRYEQYF.

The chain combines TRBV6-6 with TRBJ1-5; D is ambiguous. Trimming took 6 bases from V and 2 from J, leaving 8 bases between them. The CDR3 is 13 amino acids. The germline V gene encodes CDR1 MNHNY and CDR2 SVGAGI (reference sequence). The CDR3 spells CASSVVRNQPQHF. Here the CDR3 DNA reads TGTGCCAGCAGCGTGGTCCGCAATCAGCCCCAGCATTTT.

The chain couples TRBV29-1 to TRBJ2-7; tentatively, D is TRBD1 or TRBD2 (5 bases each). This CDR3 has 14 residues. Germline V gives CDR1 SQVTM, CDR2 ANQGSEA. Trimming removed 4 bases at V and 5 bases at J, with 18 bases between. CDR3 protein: CSVVRDAQSHEQYF. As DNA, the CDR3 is TGCAGCGTTGTCCGGGACGCTCAGTCGCACGAGCAGTACTTC.

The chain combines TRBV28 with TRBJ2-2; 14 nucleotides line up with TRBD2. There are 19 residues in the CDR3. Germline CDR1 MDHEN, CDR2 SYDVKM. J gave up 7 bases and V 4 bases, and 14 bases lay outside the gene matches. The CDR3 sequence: CASSSQRGTSGRIIGELFF. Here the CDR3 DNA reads TGTGCCAGCAGTTCACAGAGAGGGACTAGCGGGAGAATAATCGGGGAGCTGTTTTTT.

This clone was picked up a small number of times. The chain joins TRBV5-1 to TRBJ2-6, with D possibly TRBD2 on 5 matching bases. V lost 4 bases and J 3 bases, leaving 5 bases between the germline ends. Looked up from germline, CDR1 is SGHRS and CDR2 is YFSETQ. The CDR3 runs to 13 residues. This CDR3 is CASSAGGANVLTF. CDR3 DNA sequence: TGCGCCAGCAGCGCGGGTGGGGCCAACGTCCTGACTTTC.

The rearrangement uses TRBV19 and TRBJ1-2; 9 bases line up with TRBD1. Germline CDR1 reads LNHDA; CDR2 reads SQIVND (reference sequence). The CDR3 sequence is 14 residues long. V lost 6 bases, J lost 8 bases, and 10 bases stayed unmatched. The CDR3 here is CASSQGTGMGGYTF. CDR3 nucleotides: TGTGCCAGTAGCCAGGGGACAGGGATGGGCGGCTACACCTTC.

The DNA of the CDR3 is TGCGCCAGCAGCCAAACCTACTCCTCCAATCAGCCCCAGCATTTT. Its protein is CASSQTYSSNQPQHF. V usage is TRBV4-3 and J usage is TRBJ1-5; D not certain. The germline V gene has CDR1 LGHNA and CDR2 YSLEER. Trimming pared 2 bases from V and 3 bases from J, leaving 11 bases between. The CDR3 runs 15 residues.

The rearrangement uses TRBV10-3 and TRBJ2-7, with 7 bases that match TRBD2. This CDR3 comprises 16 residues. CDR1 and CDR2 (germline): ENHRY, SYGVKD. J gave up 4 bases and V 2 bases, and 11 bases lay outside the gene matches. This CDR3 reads CAISEGGVAEGYEQYF. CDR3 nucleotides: TGTGCCATCAGTGAGGGGGGGGTAGCCGAGGGTTACGAGCAGTACTTC.

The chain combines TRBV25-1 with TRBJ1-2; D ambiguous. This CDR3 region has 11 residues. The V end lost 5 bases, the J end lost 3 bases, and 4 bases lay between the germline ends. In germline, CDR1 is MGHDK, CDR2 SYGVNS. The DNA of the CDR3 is TGTGCCAGCAGTCGGGACTATGGCTACACCTTC. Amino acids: CASSRDYGYTF.

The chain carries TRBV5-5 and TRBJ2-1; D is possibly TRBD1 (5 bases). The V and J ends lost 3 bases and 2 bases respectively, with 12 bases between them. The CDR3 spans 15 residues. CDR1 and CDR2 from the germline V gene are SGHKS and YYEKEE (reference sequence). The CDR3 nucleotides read TGTGCCAGCAGCTGGGGCCTATGGACCTACAATGAGCAGTTCTTC. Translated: CASSWGLWTYNEQFF.

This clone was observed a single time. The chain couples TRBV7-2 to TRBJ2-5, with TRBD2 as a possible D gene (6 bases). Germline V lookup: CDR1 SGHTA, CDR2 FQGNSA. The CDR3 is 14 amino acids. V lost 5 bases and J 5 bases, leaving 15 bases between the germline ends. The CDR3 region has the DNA TGTGCCAGCAGCCAGGAGGCGGGGAGGGAGACCCAGTACTTC. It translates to CASSQEAGRETQYF.

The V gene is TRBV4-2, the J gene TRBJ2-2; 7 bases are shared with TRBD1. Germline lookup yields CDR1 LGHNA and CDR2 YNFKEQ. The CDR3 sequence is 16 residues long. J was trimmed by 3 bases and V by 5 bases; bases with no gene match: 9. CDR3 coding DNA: TGTGCCAGCAGCATCCCCAGGGGGACCGACACCGGGGAGCTGTTTTTT. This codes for CASSIPRGTDTGELFF.

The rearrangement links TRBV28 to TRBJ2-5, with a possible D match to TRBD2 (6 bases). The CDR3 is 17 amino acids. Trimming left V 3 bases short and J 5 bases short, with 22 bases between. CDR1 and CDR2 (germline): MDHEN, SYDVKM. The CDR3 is CASSFGWGRAEGETQYF. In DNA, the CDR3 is TGTGCCAGCAGTTTTGGGTGGGGCAGGGCGGAGGGGGAGACCCAGTACTTC.

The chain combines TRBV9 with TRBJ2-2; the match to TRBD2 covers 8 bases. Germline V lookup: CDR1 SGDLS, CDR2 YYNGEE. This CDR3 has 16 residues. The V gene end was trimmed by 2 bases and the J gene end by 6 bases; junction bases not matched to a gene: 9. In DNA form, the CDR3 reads TGTGCCAGCAGCGTTAGCCCGGGACTAGGGTCCGGGGAGCTGTTTTTT. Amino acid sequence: CASSVSPGLGSGELFF.

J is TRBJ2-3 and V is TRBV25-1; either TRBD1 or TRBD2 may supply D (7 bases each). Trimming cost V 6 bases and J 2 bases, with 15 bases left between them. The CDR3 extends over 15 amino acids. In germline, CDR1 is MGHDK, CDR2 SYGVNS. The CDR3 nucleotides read TGTGCCAGCAGATCAGGGGGGGTCTACACAGATACGCAGTATTTT. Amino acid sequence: CASRSGGVYTDTQYF. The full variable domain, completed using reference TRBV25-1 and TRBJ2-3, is EADIYQTPRYLVIGTGKKITLECSQTMGHDKMYWYQQDPGMELHLIHYSYGVNSTEKGDLSSESTVSRIRTEHFPLTLESARPSHTSQYLCASRSGGVYTDTQYFGPGTRLTVL.

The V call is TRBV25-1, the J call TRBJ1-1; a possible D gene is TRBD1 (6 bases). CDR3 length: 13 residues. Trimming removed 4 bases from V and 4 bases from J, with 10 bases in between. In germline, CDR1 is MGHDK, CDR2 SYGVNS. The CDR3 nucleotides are TGTGCCAGCAGTGCCTACAGGGCCACTGAAGCTTTCTTT. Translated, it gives CASSAYRATEAFF.

The CDR3 reads CASSLVQGGTEAFF. CDR3 sequence (DNA): TGCGCCAGCAGCTTGGTTCAGGGGGGCACTGAAGCTTTCTTT. The chain has TRBV5-1 and TRBJ1-1, with 7 nucleotides matching TRBD1. This CDR3 is built from 14 residues. V lost 0 bases, J lost 4 bases, and 3 bases stayed unmatched. Germline-derived CDR1 and CDR2 are SGHRS and YFSETQ.